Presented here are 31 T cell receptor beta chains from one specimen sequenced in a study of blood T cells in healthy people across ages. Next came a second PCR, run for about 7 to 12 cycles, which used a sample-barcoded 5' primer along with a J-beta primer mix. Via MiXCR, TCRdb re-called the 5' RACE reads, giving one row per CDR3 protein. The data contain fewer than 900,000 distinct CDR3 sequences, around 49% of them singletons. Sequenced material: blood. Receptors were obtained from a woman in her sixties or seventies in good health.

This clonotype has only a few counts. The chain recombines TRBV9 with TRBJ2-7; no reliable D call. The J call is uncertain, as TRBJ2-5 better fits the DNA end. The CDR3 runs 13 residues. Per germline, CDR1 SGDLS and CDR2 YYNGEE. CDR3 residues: CASSSLSVETQYF. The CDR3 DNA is TGTGCCAGCAGCTCTCTGTCTGTGGAGACCCAGTACTTC.

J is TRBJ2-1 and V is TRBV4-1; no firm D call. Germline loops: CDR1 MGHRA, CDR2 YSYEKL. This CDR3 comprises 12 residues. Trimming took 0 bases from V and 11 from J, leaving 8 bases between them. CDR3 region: CASSQDFSKQFF. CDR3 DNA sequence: TGCGCCAGCAGCCAAGACTTTAGCAAGCAGTTCTTC.

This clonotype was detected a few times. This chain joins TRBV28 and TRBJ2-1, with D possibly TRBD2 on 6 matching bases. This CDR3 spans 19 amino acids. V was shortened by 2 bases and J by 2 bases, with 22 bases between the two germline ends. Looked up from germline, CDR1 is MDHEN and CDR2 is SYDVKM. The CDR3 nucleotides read TGTGCCAGCAGTTTACCCTTCGGGGGTCGATCAAGCACCTACAATGAGCAGTTCTTC. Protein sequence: CASSLPFGGRSSTYNEQFF.

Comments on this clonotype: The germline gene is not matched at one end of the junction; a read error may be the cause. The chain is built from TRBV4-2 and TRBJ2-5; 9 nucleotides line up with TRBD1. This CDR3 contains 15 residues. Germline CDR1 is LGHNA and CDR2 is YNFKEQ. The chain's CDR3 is CASSQADRGSETQYF. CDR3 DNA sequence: TGTGCCAGTAGCCAAGCGGACAGGGGAAGTGAGACCCAGTACTTC.

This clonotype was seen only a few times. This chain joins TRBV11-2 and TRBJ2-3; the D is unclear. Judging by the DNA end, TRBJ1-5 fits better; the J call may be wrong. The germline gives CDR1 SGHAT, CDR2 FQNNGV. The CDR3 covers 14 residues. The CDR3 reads CASSLEGTNQPQHF. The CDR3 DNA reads TGTGCCAGCAGCTTAGAGGGAACCAATCAGCCCCAGCATTTT.

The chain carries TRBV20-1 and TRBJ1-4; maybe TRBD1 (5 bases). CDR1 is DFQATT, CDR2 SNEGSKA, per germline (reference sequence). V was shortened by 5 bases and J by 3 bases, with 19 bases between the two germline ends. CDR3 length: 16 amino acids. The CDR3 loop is CSAGRNAGHPNEKLFF. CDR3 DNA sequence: TGCAGTGCTGGTAGGAATGCAGGGCATCCTAATGAAAAACTGTTTTTT.

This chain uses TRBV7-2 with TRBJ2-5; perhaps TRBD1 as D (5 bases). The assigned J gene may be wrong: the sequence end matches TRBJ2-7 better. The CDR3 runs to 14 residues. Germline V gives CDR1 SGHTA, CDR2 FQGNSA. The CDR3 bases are TGTGCCAGCAGCTTTTCACAGGTCGGCTACGAGCAGTACTTC. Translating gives CASSFSQVGYEQYF.

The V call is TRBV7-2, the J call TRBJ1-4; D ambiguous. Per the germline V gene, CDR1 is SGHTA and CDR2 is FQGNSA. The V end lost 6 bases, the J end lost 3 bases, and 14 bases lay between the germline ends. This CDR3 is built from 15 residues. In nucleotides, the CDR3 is TGTGCCAGCAGTGAGGCGGGGTTTGCTAATGAAAAACTGTTTTTT. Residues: CASSEAGFANEKLFF.

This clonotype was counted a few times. The CDR3: CASSYSGTGGSADTQYF. The DNA of the CDR3 is TGTGCCAGCAGTTACTCTGGGACAGGGGGCTCGGCAGATACGCAGTATTTT. The gene calls are TRBV6-5 and TRBJ2-3; 12 bases match TRBD1. CDR1 is MNHEY and CDR2 is SVGAGI in the germline V gene. This CDR3 spans 17 amino acids. Trimming at V came to 0 bases and at J to 4 bases, leaving 5 bases not matched to a gene.

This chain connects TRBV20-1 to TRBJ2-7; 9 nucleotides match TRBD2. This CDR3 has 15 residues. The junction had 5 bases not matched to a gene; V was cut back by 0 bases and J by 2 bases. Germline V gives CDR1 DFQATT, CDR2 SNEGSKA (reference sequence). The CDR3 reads CSARDPREGPYEQYF. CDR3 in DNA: TGCAGTGCTAGAGACCCGCGGGAGGGCCCCTACGAGCAGTACTTC.

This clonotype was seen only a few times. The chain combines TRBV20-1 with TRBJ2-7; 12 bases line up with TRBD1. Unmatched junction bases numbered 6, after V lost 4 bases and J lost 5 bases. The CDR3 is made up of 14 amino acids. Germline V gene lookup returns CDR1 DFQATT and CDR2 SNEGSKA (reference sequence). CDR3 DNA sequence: TGCAGTGCTACGGGACAGGGGGCAATGAACGAGCAGTACTTC. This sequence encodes CSATGQGAMNEQYF.

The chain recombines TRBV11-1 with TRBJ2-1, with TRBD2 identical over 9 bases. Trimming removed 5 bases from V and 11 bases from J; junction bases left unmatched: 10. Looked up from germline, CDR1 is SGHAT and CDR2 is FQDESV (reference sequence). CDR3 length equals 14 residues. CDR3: CASSQRAGGLKQFF. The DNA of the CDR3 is TGTGCCAGCAGCCAACGAGCGGGGGGCCTGAAGCAGTTCTTC.

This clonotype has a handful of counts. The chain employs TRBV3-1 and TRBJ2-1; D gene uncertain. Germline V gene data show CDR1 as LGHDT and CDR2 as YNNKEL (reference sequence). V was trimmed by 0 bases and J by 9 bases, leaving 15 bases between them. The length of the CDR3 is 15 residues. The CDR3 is CASSQEQLWASEQFF. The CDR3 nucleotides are TGTGCCAGCAGCCAAGAGCAGCTGTGGGCGAGTGAGCAGTTCTTC.

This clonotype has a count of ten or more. This chain's CDR3 is CAIRTGTHNEQFF. CDR3 nucleotide sequence: TGTGCCATCAGAACAGGGACCCACAATGAGCAGTTCTTC. The V gene is TRBV10-3, the J gene TRBJ2-1; maybe TRBD1 (6 bases). The CDR3 length is 13 residues. Trimming shortened V by 6 bases and J by 5 bases, and 11 bases separated the two germline ends. Germline assignment: CDR1 ENHRY and CDR2 SYGVKD.

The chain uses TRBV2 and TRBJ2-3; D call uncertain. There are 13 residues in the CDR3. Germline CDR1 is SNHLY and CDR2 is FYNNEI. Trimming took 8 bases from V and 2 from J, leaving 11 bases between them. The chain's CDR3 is CASADFPTDTQYF. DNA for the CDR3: TGTGCCAGCGCCGATTTTCCCACAGATACGCAGTATTTT.

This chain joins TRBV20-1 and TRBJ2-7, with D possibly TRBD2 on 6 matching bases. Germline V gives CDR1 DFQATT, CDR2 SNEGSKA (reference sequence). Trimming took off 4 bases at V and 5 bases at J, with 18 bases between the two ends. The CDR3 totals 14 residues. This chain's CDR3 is CSANPLGLGDEQYF. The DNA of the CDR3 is TGCAGTGCTAATCCCTTGGGACTTGGAGACGAGCAGTACTTC.

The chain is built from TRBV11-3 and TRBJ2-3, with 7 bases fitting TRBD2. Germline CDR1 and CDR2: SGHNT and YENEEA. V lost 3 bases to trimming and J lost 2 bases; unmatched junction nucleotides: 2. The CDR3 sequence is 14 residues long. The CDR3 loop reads CASSLTSNTDTQYF. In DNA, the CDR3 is TGTGCCAGCAGCTTGACTAGCAACACAGATACGCAGTATTTT.

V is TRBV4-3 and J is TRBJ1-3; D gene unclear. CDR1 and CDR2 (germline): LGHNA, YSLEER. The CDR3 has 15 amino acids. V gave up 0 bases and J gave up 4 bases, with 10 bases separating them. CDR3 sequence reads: CASSQDRTYGNTIYF. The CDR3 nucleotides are TGCGCCAGCAGCCAAGATCGAACATACGGAAACACCATATATTTT.

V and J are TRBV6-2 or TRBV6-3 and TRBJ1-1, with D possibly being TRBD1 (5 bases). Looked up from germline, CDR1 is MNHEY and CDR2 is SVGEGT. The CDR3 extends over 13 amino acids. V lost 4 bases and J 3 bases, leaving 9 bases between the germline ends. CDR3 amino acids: CASSWQGHTEAFF. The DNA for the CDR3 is TGTGCCAGCAGTTGGCAGGGTCACACTGAAGCTTTCTTT.

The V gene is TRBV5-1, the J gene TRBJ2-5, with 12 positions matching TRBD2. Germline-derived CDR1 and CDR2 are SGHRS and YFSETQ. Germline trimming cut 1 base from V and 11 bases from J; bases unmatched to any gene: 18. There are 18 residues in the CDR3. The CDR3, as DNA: TGCGCCAGCAGCTTGAGACTAGCGGGAGCGAAGTCTACGAGGGGTCAGTACTTC. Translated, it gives CASSLRLAGAKSTRGQYF.

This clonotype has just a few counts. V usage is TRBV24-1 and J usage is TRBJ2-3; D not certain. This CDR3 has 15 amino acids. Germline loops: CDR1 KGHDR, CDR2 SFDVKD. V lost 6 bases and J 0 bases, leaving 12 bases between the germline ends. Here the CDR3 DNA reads TGTGCCACCAGTCGTGTGGGAACTAGCACAGATACGCAGTATTTT. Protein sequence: CATSRVGTSTDTQYF.

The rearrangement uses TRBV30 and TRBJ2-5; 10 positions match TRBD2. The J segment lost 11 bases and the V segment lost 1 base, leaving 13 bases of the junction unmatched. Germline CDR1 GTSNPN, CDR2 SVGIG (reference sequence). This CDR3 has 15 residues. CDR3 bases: TGTGCCTGGAGTGCGGGACTAGCGACCTACAATGAGCAGTACTTC. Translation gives CAWSAGLATYNEQYF.

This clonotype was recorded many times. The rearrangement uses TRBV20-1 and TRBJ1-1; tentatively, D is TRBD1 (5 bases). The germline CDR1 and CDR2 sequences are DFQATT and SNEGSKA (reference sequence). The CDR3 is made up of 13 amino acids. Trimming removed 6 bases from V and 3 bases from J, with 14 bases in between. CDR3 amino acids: CSAGTQIDTEAFF. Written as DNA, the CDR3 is TGCAGTGCCGGGACCCAAATTGACACTGAAGCTTTCTTT.

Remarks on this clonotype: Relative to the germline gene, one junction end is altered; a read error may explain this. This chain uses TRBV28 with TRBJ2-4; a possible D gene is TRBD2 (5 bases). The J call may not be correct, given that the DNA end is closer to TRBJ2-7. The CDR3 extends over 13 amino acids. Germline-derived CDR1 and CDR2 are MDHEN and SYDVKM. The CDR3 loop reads CPSILGLHYEQYF. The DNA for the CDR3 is TGTCCCAGCATTTTAGGACTCCACTACGAGCAGTACTTC.

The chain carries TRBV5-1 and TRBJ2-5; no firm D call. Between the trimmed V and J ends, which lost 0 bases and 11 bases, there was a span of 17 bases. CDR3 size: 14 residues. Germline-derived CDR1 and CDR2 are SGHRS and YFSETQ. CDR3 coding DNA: TGCGCCAGCAGCTTGGGCACTACCAACAATGAGCAGTACTTC. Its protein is CASSLGTTNNEQYF.

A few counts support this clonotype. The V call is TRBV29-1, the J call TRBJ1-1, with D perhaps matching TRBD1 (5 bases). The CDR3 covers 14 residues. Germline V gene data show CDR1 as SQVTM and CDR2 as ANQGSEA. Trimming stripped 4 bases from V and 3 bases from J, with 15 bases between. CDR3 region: CSVVPRGSYTEAFF. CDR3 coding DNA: TGCAGCGTTGTTCCTCGGGGGTCGTACACTGAAGCTTTCTTT.

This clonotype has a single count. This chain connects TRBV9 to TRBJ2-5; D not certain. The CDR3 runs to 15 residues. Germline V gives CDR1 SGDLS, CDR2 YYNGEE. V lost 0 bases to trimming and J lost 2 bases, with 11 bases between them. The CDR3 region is CASSVGGSSQETQYF. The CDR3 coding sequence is TGTGCCAGCAGCGTAGGGGGTAGCAGTCAAGAGACCCAGTACTTC.

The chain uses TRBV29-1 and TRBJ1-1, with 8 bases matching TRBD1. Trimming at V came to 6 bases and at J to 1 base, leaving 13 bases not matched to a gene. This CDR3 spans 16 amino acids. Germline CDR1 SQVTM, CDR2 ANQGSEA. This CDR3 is CSVATPAGGWNTEAFF. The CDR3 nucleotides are TGCAGCGTAGCCACGCCCGCAGGGGGCTGGAACACTGAAGCTTTCTTT.

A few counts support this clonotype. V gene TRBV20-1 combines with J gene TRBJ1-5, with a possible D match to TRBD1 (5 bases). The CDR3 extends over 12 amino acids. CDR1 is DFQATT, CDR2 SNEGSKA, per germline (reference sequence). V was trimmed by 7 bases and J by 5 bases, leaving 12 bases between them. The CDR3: CSVAGTHQPQHF. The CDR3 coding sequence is TGCAGTGTAGCAGGGACGCATCAGCCCCAGCATTTT.

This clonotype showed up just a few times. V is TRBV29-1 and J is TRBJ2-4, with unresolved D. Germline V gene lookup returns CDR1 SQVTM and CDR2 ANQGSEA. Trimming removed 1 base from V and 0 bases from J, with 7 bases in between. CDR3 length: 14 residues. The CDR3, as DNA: TGCAGCGTTGAAGGGATCCTAGCCAAAAACATTCAGTACTTC. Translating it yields CSVEGILAKNIQYF.

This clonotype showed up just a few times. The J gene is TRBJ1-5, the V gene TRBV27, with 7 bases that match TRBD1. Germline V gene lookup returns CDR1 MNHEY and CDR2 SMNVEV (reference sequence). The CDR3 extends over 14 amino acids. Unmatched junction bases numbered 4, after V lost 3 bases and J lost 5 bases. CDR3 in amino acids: CASSLRQGDQPQHF. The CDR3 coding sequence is TGTGCCAGCAGTTTGAGACAGGGAGATCAGCCCCAGCATTTT.